Listed below are T cell receptor beta chains from one sample, sequenced in a study of blood T cell repertoires in COVID-19. Profiling relied on immunoSEQ multiplex PCR, and the TCRdb table lists in-frame clones only, not all of them. The table has 49,000 or so clones, around four fifths seen once. Sample: peripheral blood. These receptors originate from a man between 60 and 75 years old with active COVID-19. Both conserved end residues are part of each CDR3. The order of the fields is clone size, V gene, D gene, J gene, CDR3 protein, CDR3 DNA. The D gene is left open where the match is weak. The listing skips clone size in some rows; elsewhere it reads once, few, many or a size class.

.,TRBV19,TRBD2,TRBJ2-3,CASSIGLAGGSLSTDTQYF,TGTGCCAGTAGTATTGGACTAGCGGGAGGGAGTCTGAGCACAGATACGCAGTATTTT
.,TRBV4-1,TRBD2,TRBJ2-7,CASSQDQRESSYEQYF,TGCGCCAGCAGCCAAGATCAGCGGGAGAGCTCCTACGAGCAGTACTTC
.,TRBV27,TRBD1,TRBJ1-6,CASSLRTGGRSPLHF,TGTGCCAGCAGTCTTCGGACAGGGGGCAGATCACCCCTCCACTTT
.,TRBV7-2,.,TRBJ2-1,CASSPFSTDSSYNEQFF,TGTGCCAGCAGCCCGTTTTCGACAGACAGCTCCTACAATGAGCAGTTCTTC
once,TRBV29-1,TRBD1,TRBJ1-2,CSVVRGSNYGYTF,TGCAGCGTTGTCAGGGGGAGTAACTATGGCTACACCTTC
.,TRBV4-2,TRBD1,TRBJ1-2,CASSHTGDYGYTF,TGTGCCAGCAGCCATACAGGGGACTATGGCTACACCTTC
.,TRBV5-1,.,TRBJ1-1,CASSLAKSGFEAFF,TGCGCCAGCAGCTTGGCCAAGTCAGGGTTTGAAGCTTTCTTT
.,TRBV6-2/TRBV6-3,.,TRBJ1-2,CASSYSATGNYGYTF,TGTGCCAGCAGTTACTCAGCTACAGGAAACTATGGCTACACCTTC
.,TRBV6-2/TRBV6-3,TRBD2,TRBJ2-1,CASSERTSGRMYNEQFF,TGTGCCAGCAGTGAGAGGACTAGCGGGAGGATGTACAATGAGCAGTTCTTC
.,TRBV9,TRBD2,TRBJ2-3,CASSFGLADTQYF,TGTGCCAGCAGCTTCGGACTAGCAGATACGCAGTATTTT
.,TRBV21-1,.,TRBJ1-6,CASSLPGQGITPLHF,TGTGCCAGCAGCCTCCCGGGACAGGGAATCACACCCCTCCACTTT
once,TRBV19,.,TRBJ1-4,CASKGSRLGTNEKLFF,TGTGCCAGTAAAGGGAGCCGTCTCGGAACTAATGAAAAACTGTTTTTT
few,TRBV21-1,.,TRBJ2-7,CASSQRGKGQGPPYEQYF,TGTGCCAGCAGCCAAAGGGGTAAGGGACAGGGGCCCCCCTACGAGCAGTACTTC
.,TRBV28,TRBD1,TRBJ2-7,CASSSSGGEGLEQYF,TGTGCCAGCAGTTCTTCAGGGGGCGAGGGGCTCGAGCAGTACTTC
once,TRBV11-1,.,TRBJ1-1,CASSLRDLGTEAFF,TGTGCCAGCAGCCTCCGGGACTTGGGCACTGAAGCTTTCTTT
.,TRBV6-5,.,TRBJ2-1,CASSYSLTSSYNEQFF,TGTGCCAGCAGTTACTCGTTAACTAGCTCCTACAATGAGCAGTTCTTC
.,TRBV19,.,TRBJ1-5,CASREQINQPQHF,TGTGCCAGTAGGGAGCAAATCAATCAGCCCCAGCATTTT
.,TRBV5-5,.,TRBJ2-7,CASSLDNYEQYF,TGTGCCAGCAGCTTGGACAACTACGAGCAGTACTTC
.,TRBV18,.,TRBJ2-1,CASSPGEVYNEQFF,TGTGCCAGCTCACCGGGAGAGGTATACAATGAGCAGTTCTTC
.,TRBV27,TRBD1,TRBJ2-7,CASSLGQGTYYEQYF,TGTGCCAGCAGTTTAGGACAGGGGACCTACTACGAGCAGTACTTC
.,TRBV12-3/TRBV12-4,.,TRBJ2-7,CASSFGTTYEQYF,TGTGCCAGCAGTTTCGGGACAACCTACGAGCAGTACTTC
.,TRBV10-3,.,TRBJ1-2,CAISESSQGGRGYTF,TGTGCCATCAGTGAGTCGTCCCAGGGCGGTAGGGGCTACACCTTC
.,TRBV28,.,TRBJ1-1,CASNNLWGDTEAFF,TGTGCCAGCAACAATTTATGGGGGGACACTGAAGCTTTCTTT
few,TRBV7-9,TRBD1,TRBJ1-3,CASSLYGQGPSSGNTIYF,TGTGCCAGCAGCTTATACGGACAGGGGCCGAGCTCTGGAAACACCATATATTTT
.,TRBV28,.,TRBJ1-2,CASLAGNNYGYTF,TGTGCCAGCCTTGCAGGGAATAACTATGGCTACACCTTC
few,TRBV7-2,.,TRBJ1-2,CASSLFTGTNYGYTF,TGTGCCAGCAGCTTGTTCACAGGGACCAACTATGGCTACACCTTC
.,TRBV4-1,.,TRBJ2-7,CASSQDRSPSYEQYF,TGCGCCAGCAGCCAAGATAGGAGCCCCTCCTACGAGCAGTACTTC
.,TRBV6-5,TRBD1,TRBJ2-1,CASRLGTGGFYEQFF,TGTGCCAGCAGATTAGGGACAGGGGGCTTCTATGAGCAGTTCTTC
few,TRBV9,.,TRBJ2-7,CASSVDEGSGYEQYF,TGTGCCAGCAGCGTAGATGAAGGGTCAGGGTACGAGCAGTACTTC
few,TRBV10-3,.,TRBJ2-7,CAISEDYSYEQYF,TGTGCCATCAGTGAGGACTACTCCTACGAGCAGTACTTC
.,TRBV6-4,TRBD2,TRBJ2-7,CASSEGLAGGILCEQYF,TGTGCCAGCAGCGAAGGACTAGCGGGGGGTATACTTTGCGAGCAGTACTTC
.,TRBV28,.,TRBJ1-1,CASTMTENTEAFF,TGTGCCAGCACCATGACAGAGAACACTGAAGCTTTCTTT
.,TRBV6-2/TRBV6-3,.,TRBJ2-7,CASSYVGYEQYF,TGTGCCAGCAGTTACGTCGGCTACGAGCAGTACTTC
.,TRBV7-9,.,TRBJ2-3,CASSLGHSPTDTQYF,TGTGCCAGCAGCTTAGGACACTCCCCCACAGATACGCAGTATTTT
once,TRBV2,TRBD2,TRBJ2-1,CASRPAGSYNEQFF,TGTGCCAGCAGGCCAGCGGGGTCCTACAATGAGCAGTTCTTC
once,TRBV18,TRBD2,TRBJ2-7,CASSGVITSGNHEQYF,TGTGCCAGCTCGGGAGTTATTACTAGCGGGAACCACGAGCAGTACTTC
once,TRBV28,TRBD1,TRBJ1-2,CASRGTGAGYGYTF,TGTGCCAGCAGGGGAACAGGGGCCGGCTATGGCTACACCTTC
.,TRBV7-2,.,TRBJ2-1,CASSLDGARYNEQFF,TGTGCCAGCAGCTTAGATGGGGCCCGGTACAATGAGCAGTTCTTC
.,TRBV2,TRBD2,TRBJ2-1,CASSELLAASYNEQFF,TGTGCCAGCAGTGAACTACTAGCGGCTTCCTACAATGAGCAGTTCTTC
.,TRBV19,TRBD1,TRBJ2-7,CARTGGYEQYF,TGTGCCAGGACAGGGGGCTACGAGCAGTACTTC
.,TRBV29-1,TRBD1,TRBJ2-1,CSFWDRGDEQFF,TGCAGCTTCTGGGACAGGGGGGATGAGCAGTTCTTC
few,TRBV4-2,TRBD1,TRBJ1-5,CASSQGTGNNQPQHF,TGTGCCAGCAGCCAAGGGACAGGTAACAATCAGCCCCAGCATTTT
.,TRBV5-6,TRBD1,TRBJ2-5,CATAIRGMGTQYF,TGTGCCACAGCAATCAGGGGGATGGGGACCCAGTACTTC
few,TRBV4-1,TRBD2,TRBJ2-3,CASSQGGAPSGSTDPTDTQYF,TGCGCCAGCAGCCAAGGTGGTGCGCCTAGCGGGAGCACCGACCCCACAGATACGCAGTATTTT
.,TRBV5-1,.,TRBJ1-4,CASSLNQPGTPAGKLFF,TGCGCCAGCAGCTTGAATCAACCCGGGACTCCTGCGGGAAAACTGTTTTTT
.,TRBV19,.,TRBJ1-5,CASSIGQSNQPQHF,TGTGCCAGTAGTATAGGACAGAGCAATCAGCCCCAGCATTTT
once,TRBV27,.,TRBJ1-6,CASSPSFGGSPLHF,TGTGCCAGCAGTCCCAGTTTCGGGGGTTCACCCCTCCACTTT
few,TRBV5-6,TRBD1,TRBJ1-1,CASSKDRVPEAFF,TGTGCCAGCAGCAAGGACAGGGTACCTGAAGCTTTCTTT
.,TRBV3-1/TRBV3-2,TRBD2,TRBJ2-2,CASTPGGGRGGELFF,TGTGCCAGCACCCCCGGGGGGGGGCGAGGCGGGGAGCTGTTTTTT
.,TRBV19,TRBD2,TRBJ2-1,CASREGGIAGSEQFF,TGTGCCAGTAGAGAGGGGGGGATAGCGGGATCTGAGCAGTTCTTC
.,TRBV4-3,TRBD2,TRBJ2-1,CASSQVRLAGGRYNEQFF,TGCGCCAGCAGCCAAGTTCGACTAGCGGGGGGGCGGTACAATGAGCAGTTCTTC
.,TRBV11-2,TRBD2,TRBJ2-7,CASSLVGGAREQYF,TGTGCCAGCAGCTTAGTCGGGGGGGCTCGGGAGCAGTACTTC
.,TRBV6-5,.,TRBJ1-6,CASSFDMSSPLHF,TGTGCCAGCAGTTTTGACATGAGTTCACCCCTCCACTTT